This T cell receptor (beta chain) comes out of a study of T-cell memory formation after mild COVID-19. Whole-study results and caveats: A subset of responding clones appeared in pre-infection memory, suggesting cross-reactive memory joined. The SARS-CoV-2 specificity of second-wave clones reaching peak at day 37 remained unverified. Those CD4+ clones that contracted were mainly in CM and EM (CD8+ ones in EMRA).

This clonotype was counted only a few times. As yet, its antigen is unknown. The V end lost 3 bases, the J end lost 1 base, and 8 bases lay between the germline ends. The CDR3 spans 14 residues. 5'RACE primed at constant segments yielded TCR alpha and TCR beta cDNA libraries bearing sample barcodes and UMIs. A single record per CDR3 protein comes from TCRdb applying MiXCR to the 5' RACE reads. The data contain 470,000 or so distinct CDR3 sequences, 20% to 30% of them singletons. What was sequenced was PBMCs or a T cell subset sorted from them (not recorded which). The clonotype comes from an adult woman who had mild COVID-19 (a few samples of this study predate the infection). Cell type and time point are not known. This rearrangement joins TRBV12-3 or TRBV12-4 to TRBJ2-3; D is uncertain. The CDR3: CASSFGSGTDTQYF. DNA for the CDR3: TGTGCCAGCAGTTTCGGGTCTGGCACAGATACGCAGTATTTT.